This TCR beta chain emerged from a study of shared clonotypes between healthy human individuals (dated by TCRdb to 2019 to 2021). Study-level background: The cohort comprised a couple of women and a few men aged 18 to 49 years. Each donor's leukapheresis produced roughly between about 0.8 and 10 billion PBMCs. To estimate repertoire size and how much clonotype sharing occurs between individuals, the study deeply sequenced the blood TCR repertoires of 4 to 6 healthy adults. To increase sequencing depth and limit assay-specific biases, TCR repertoire library preparation and sequencing were carried out by different laboratories using diverse techniques. For each donor, three plates each were used for CD4 naive and CD4 memory, two plates were used for CD8 naive, and one plate was used for CD8 memory. The full study reports these points: Sharing across several donors was observed for approximately 4.6% of naive CD4, 3.5% of naive CD8, over 2% of memory CD4, and about 0.4% of memory CD8 clonotypes. Higher generation probabilities were observed for clonotypes shared by all four sorted-subset donors than for non-shared clonotypes. Based on pairwise subsampling, the degree of clonotype sharing among donors was expected to be affected by sequencing depth. Incomplete sequencing was indicated by rarefaction of sorted-subset datasets, despite the large sequencing depth. The genetic and exposure-history diversity represented was limited by the small number of donors. Naive subsets generally had larger estimated clonotype richness than memory subsets. Sampling was restricted to blood, and TCR repertoires in tissues likely differ from the TCR repertoires found in blood.

Donors were healthy HIV-negative adults with no recently reported acute infections or vaccinations. Every donor was a Caucasian adult residing in Nashville, Tennessee, USA. CD4+ T cells were enriched by magnetic negative selection; naive cells were then positively selected on CD45RA, and the negative fraction formed the memory subset. Blood was obtained by leukapheresis, after which PBMCs were separated by Ficoll-Histopaque density gradient centrifugation and cryopreserved in liquid nitrogen vapor phase. Analytical flow cytometry was used to check the purity and quantity of each magnetically sorted T cell population. Each sorted fraction had its genomic DNA isolated and then quantified by UV absorbance on a Nanodrop 2000c. Using the deep immunoSEQ assay, multiplex PCR amplified TCR CDR3 regions from genomic DNA. Extracted genomic DNA from each cell subset was spread evenly across all wells of several immunoSEQ 96-well plates, with each plate serving as a replicate. For sorted subsets, about 210 ng of genomic DNA, equivalent to some 30,000 T cell genomes, went into each replicate PCR. Purified libraries were quantified with a Qubit 3.0 fluorometer, sized on a Bioanalyzer 2100, and re-quantified with the KAPA Library Quantification kit. Each immunoSEQ 96-well plate was sequenced on its own single-read 150-cycle Illumina NextSeq 550 flow cell. The source study handled its data this way. Because only junctional sequences without quality scores were contained in the immunoSEQ output, filtering matching that applied to full-length reads could not be performed. Sequences were annotated with PyIR, a Python wrapper for IgBLAST v1.9, using IMGT germline references to assign V/J genes and CDR3. Reads with weak V/J assignments (E-value above 1e-6), missing CDR3, stop codons, out-of-frame junctions, or ambiguous translated residues were removed. V3J clonotypes were defined as sequences sharing an identical inferred V gene, J gene, and CDR3 amino acid sequence. The percentage overlap between two repertoires was calculated by dividing the number of shared unique clonotypes by the size of the smaller repertoire. Richness of each repertoire was evaluated using RTK rarefaction, the Chao1 estimator, and Recon v2.1 estimates of unobserved clonotypes. Generation probabilities for all TCRbeta clonotypes obtained by the gDNA method from a few donors were computed using OLGA. TCRdb limited this immuneACCESS table to in-frame rearrangements with V and J called. A share of clones is missing; checked studies link under half to unresolved V genes, and the rest is unexplained. V, J and clone size are taken as reported in that table, and D and trimming were inferred from the DNA itself. This sample comprises roughly 1.5 million clones, approximately 98% of them detected only once. Roughly 0.42% of the sample rests with the top ten.

Worth noting for this clone: This clone's antigen is unknown. No base-level quality is on record; no much larger clone is a single base apart.

The sequence was collected from a young man in good health. Sequencing was performed on naive CD4+ T cells sorted from blood. This specimen's cell subset or site label, per the study, means: CD45RA+ positively selected.

The DNA sequence follows: TGTGCCAGCAGCGCCTTCCCTCCTGGAAACACCATATATTTT. This yields the protein CASSAFPPGNTIYF. The chain links TRBV9 with TRBJ1-3; confidence is insufficient to name the D gene. Counted from cysteine to phenylalanine, this CDR3 has 14 amino acids. Only the CDR3 DNA stays, 42 bases, in frame from base 1. V is cut by 3 bases and J by 2 bases, and the space between the germline ends is 9 bases. CDR1 and CDR2 were assigned from the germline V gene as SGDLS and YYNGEE.